The 17 T cell receptor beta chains given below trace back to one sample, sequenced in a study of blood T cell repertoires in COVID-19. Clones were read by immunoSEQ multiplex PCR, and TCRdb kept only the in-frame ones, dropping some. The sample holds 50,000 to 85,000 clones; roughly nine tenths are singletons and the top ten take less than 9.5%. The sample comprised peripheral blood. The receptors originated from a human donor in a cohort sampled during active COVID-19.

The rearrangement uses TRBV15 and TRBJ2-6; D uncertain. Germline V gives CDR1 LNHNV, CDR2 YYDKDF (reference sequence). V was shortened by 0 bases and J by 0 bases, with 6 bases between the two germline ends. This CDR3 has 16 residues. The CDR3: CATSRDRSSGANVLTF. The CDR3 DNA follows: TGTGCCACCAGCAGAGATCGTAGCTCTGGGGCCAACGTCCTGACTTTC.

The chain has TRBV6-6 and TRBJ1-5, with TRBD1 matching over 10 bases. The junction had 9 bases not matched to a gene; V was cut back by 8 bases and J by 2 bases. This CDR3 has 16 residues. Germline V gene lookup returns CDR1 MNHNY and CDR2 SVGAGI (reference sequence). CDR3 residues: CASGTGAKWGNQPQHF. CDR3 sequence (DNA): TGTGCCAGCGGGACAGGGGCGAAATGGGGCAATCAGCCCCAGCATTTT.

The chain joins TRBV28 to TRBJ2-7; 13 bases line up with TRBD2. Germline loops: CDR1 MDHEN, CDR2 SYDVKM. The CDR3 runs to 15 residues. J gave up 5 bases and V 6 bases, and 7 bases lay outside the gene matches. In DNA, the CDR3 is TGTGCCAGCAGCACATGGACTAGCGGGGGTAACGAGCAGTACTTC. Translation gives CASSTWTSGGNEQYF.

The rearrangement joins TRBV2 to TRBJ1-2; unclear D gene. This CDR3 region has 14 residues. V lost 4 bases and J lost 8, with 17 bases in between. Germline V gives CDR1 SNHLY, CDR2 FYNNEI. The CDR3 protein is CASSVGLPLEGYTF. Here the CDR3 DNA reads TGTGCCAGCAGTGTCGGACTGCCCTTGGAGGGCTACACCTTC.

Only one count was recorded for this clone. The rearrangement uses TRBV5-6 and TRBJ1-1; TRBD1 might be the D (5 bases). Trimming pared 1 base from V and 4 bases from J, leaving 11 bases between. Germline V gene data show CDR1 as SGHDT and CDR2 as YYEEEE. The CDR3 loop spans 14 amino acids. This CDR3 is CASSLRGETTEAFF. Written as DNA, the CDR3 is TGTGCCAGCAGCTTGAGGGGTGAGACCACTGAAGCTTTCTTT.

The chain combines TRBV4-2 with TRBJ1-1, with 7 positions matching TRBD1. Germline V CDR1 and CDR2: LGHNA, YNFKEQ. V shed 0 bases and J 6 bases; nucleotides not matched to a gene: 4. The CDR3 has 14 residues. CDR3 bases: TGTGCCAGCAGCCAAGATTTAGGGACAGCTGAAGCTTTCTTT. This codes for CASSQDLGTAEAFF.

This chain connects TRBV7-8 to TRBJ1-3, with 9 bases identical to TRBD1. CDR3 length equals 17 residues. With V trimmed by 3 bases and J by 4 bases, 10 bases remained unmatched. Germline V CDR1 and CDR2: SGHVS, FQNEAQ. The CDR3 protein is CASSLTPDRGSGNTIYF. In DNA form, the CDR3 reads TGTGCCAGCAGCTTGACCCCGGACAGGGGATCAGGAAACACCATATATTTT.

This rearrangement joins TRBV19 to TRBJ1-5; D gene uncertain. The ends were cut back, 3 bases at V and 7 bases at J, with 16 bases in the middle. This CDR3 is 15 amino acids long. CDR1 and CDR2 from the germline V gene are LNHDA and SQIVND (reference sequence). The CDR3 coding sequence is TGTGCCAGTAGTATCACCGAGGGTGGAGGCCAGCCCCAGCATTTT. It codes for CASSITEGGGQPQHF. The variable domain in full, completed from reference TRBV19 and TRBJ1-5, reads DGGITQSPKYLFRKEGQNVTLSCEQNLNHDAMYWYRQDPGQGLRLIYYSQIVNDFQKGDIAEGYSVSREKKESFPLTVTSAQKNPTAFYLCASSITEGGGQPQHFGDGTRLSIL.

This clone was detected only once. Written as DNA, the CDR3 is TGTGCCAGCAGTTTCGACAGTTCGGGCACTGAAGCTTTCTTT. Translating gives CASSFDSSGTEAFF. The chain links TRBV27 to TRBJ1-1, with D possibly being TRBD1 (5 bases). CDR1 MNHEY and CDR2 SMNVEV come from the germline V gene (reference sequence). The V end lost 3 bases, the J end lost 4 bases, and 12 bases lay between the germline ends. The CDR3 extends over 14 amino acids.

The V and J genes are TRBV7-2 and TRBJ1-5; D unclear. The germline gives CDR1 SGHTA, CDR2 FQGNSA. V gave up 1 base and J gave up 8 bases, with 15 bases separating them. The CDR3 length is 15 residues. In DNA form, the CDR3 reads TGTGCCAGCAGCTTAGGCGCAGGTCAGCAGGAGCCCCAGCATTTT. Translating it yields CASSLGAGQQEPQHF.

CDR3 sequence: CASSSSTDTQYF. CDR3 DNA: TGTGCCAGCAGTTCGAGCACAGATACGCAGTATTTT. The chain links TRBV2 to TRBJ2-3; no clear D. The CDR3 runs to 12 residues. Trimming stripped 5 bases from V and 0 bases from J, with 3 bases between. Germline CDR1 reads SNHLY; CDR2 reads FYNNEI.

V is TRBV27 and J is TRBJ1-3, with D uncertain. V gave up 5 bases and J gave up 0 bases, with 8 bases separating them. CDR1 is MNHEY and CDR2 is SMNVEV in the germline V gene (reference sequence). The CDR3 covers 14 residues. CDR3: CASSVSVSGNTIYF. CDR3 coding DNA: TGTGCCAGCAGTGTCTCAGTCTCTGGAAACACCATATATTTT.

The chain is built from TRBV7-2 and TRBJ2-3, with TRBD2 identical over 7 bases. After removal of 2 bases from V and 2 bases from J, the junction contained 7 bases not matched to a gene. The CDR3 has 16 residues. From germline, CDR1 is SGHTA and CDR2 FQGNSA. In DNA form, the CDR3 reads TGTGCCAGCAGCTTAAACGGCGGGAGAACCACAGATACGCAGTATTTT. As protein: CASSLNGGRTTDTQYF.

The gene calls are TRBV7-3 and TRBJ2-3; 8 bases are shared with TRBD2. V shed 3 bases and J 1 base; nucleotides not matched to a gene: 3. Germline-derived CDR1 and CDR2 are SGHTA and FQGTGA. The CDR3 extends over 15 amino acids. CDR3 residues: CASSFRGGGTDTQYF. The CDR3 DNA sequence: TGTGCCAGCAGCTTCCGGGGGGGAGGCACAGATACGCAGTATTTT.

This chain links TRBV3-1 (or the pseudogene TRBV3-2) with TRBJ1-1; D ambiguous. Germline values: CDR1 LGHDT, CDR2 YNNKEL (reference sequence). Trimming took off 1 base at V and 0 bases at J, with 12 bases between the two ends. The CDR3 loop spans 16 amino acids. CDR3 residues: CASSQVPGIVNTEAFF. The CDR3 DNA is TGTGCCAGCAGCCAAGTCCCAGGAATAGTGAACACTGAAGCTTTCTTT.

The chain joins TRBV6-6 to TRBJ1-3; TRBD1 matches at 8 bases. The CDR3 contains 16 residues. The J segment lost 2 bases and the V segment lost 5 bases, leaving 8 bases of the junction unmatched. Germline CDR1 is MNHNY and CDR2 is SVGAGI (reference sequence). The DNA of the CDR3 is TGTGCCAGCAGTCCCCCCCAGGGGGCTACTGGAAACACCATATATTTT. Its translation: CASSPPQGATGNTIYF.

This clone was recorded once. The rearrangement links TRBV11-1 to TRBJ2-1; D is undetermined. This CDR3 is built from 13 residues. V was trimmed by 6 bases and J by 1 base, leaving 7 bases between them. Germline CDR1 is SGHAT and CDR2 is FQDESV (reference sequence). The CDR3 sequence is CASRVDSYNEQFF. The CDR3 region has the DNA TGTGCCAGCAGAGTAGATTCCTACAATGAGCAGTTCTTC.